Following are 21 T cell receptor beta chains from one sample sequenced in a study of CD8 T cells in Susac syndrome. The authors reverse transcribed roughly 0.5 to 1 ug RNA with random hexamers. TCRdb itself ran the immunoSEQ multiplex PCR reads through MiXCR, one entry per CDR3 protein. The sample has 210,000 or so distinct CDR3 sequences; 85% to 95% are singletons. The material sequenced was CD4+ T cells from PBMCs. Receptors were obtained from a human donor with Susac syndrome.

The CDR3 loop reads CASSLWGRGGRQETQYF. DNA for the CDR3: TGTGCCAGCAGTTTATGGGGGCGGGGGGGCCGGCAAGAGACCCAGTACTTC. J is TRBJ2-5 and V is TRBV28; TRBD2 aligns across 9 bases. The CDR3 contains 17 residues. Germline-derived CDR1 and CDR2 are MDHEN and SYDVKM. Unmatched junction bases numbered 7, after V lost 0 bases and J lost 2 bases.

V is TRBV5-4 and J is TRBJ2-6; 7 bases are a match to TRBD1. This CDR3 region has 16 residues. In germline, CDR1 is SGHNT, CDR2 YYREEE (reference sequence). J lost 0 bases, V lost 3 bases, and 3 bases had no gene match. This CDR3 is CASSSGQTSGANVLTF. CDR3 nucleotide sequence: TGTGCCAGCAGCTCGGGACAGACCTCTGGGGCCAACGTCCTGACTTTC. The whole variable domain, filled in from reference TRBV5-4 and TRBJ2-6, reads ETGVTQSPTHLIKTRGQQVTLRCSSQSGHNTVSWYQQALGQGPQFIFQYYREEENGRGNFPPRFSGLQFPNYSSELNVNALELDDSALYLCASSSGQTSGANVLTFGAGSRLTVL.

A single count supports this clonotype. The CDR3 nucleotides are TGCGCCAGCAGCCAAGATACGAGGGATTACGAGCAGTACTTC. The encoded protein is CASSQDTRDYEQYF. The V gene is TRBV4-3, the J gene TRBJ2-7, with TRBD2 as a possible D gene (5 bases). Germline V CDR1 and CDR2: LGHNA, YSLEER. The ends were cut back, 0 bases at V and 4 bases at J, with 10 bases in the middle. The CDR3 consists of 14 residues.

The table lists this clonotype with a count of one. The V gene is TRBV5-1, the J gene TRBJ2-1; the D gene is possibly TRBD2 (5 bases). The CDR3 totals 15 residues. Looked up from germline, CDR1 is SGHRS and CDR2 is YFSETQ. Trimming pared 0 bases from V and 15 bases from J, leaving 22 bases between. Here the CDR3 reads CASSLAAVSLAQPFF. The CDR3 nucleotides are TGCGCCAGCAGCTTGGCGGCAGTGTCTCTAGCCCAGCCGTTCTTC.

The chain combines TRBV12-3 or TRBV12-4 with TRBJ2-3; 7 bases line up with TRBD1. The V gene end was trimmed by 6 bases and the J gene end by 4 bases; junction bases not matched to a gene: 10. The CDR3 has 15 amino acids. The CDR3 loop reads CASSPTKGASDTQYF. CDR3 coding DNA: TGTGCCAGCAGCCCAACGAAGGGGGCCTCAGATACGCAGTATTTT.

The CDR3 spells CASSVVPTVTEAFF. The CDR3 coding sequence is TGTGCCAGCAGCGTAGTTCCCACAGTCACTGAAGCTTTCTTT. The rearrangement links TRBV9 to TRBJ1-1, with D unclear. CDR3 length: 14 amino acids. Per germline, CDR1 SGDLS and CDR2 YYNGEE. Trimming left V 0 bases short and J 4 bases short, with 10 bases between. Full variable domain (missing parts from reference TRBV9 and TRBJ1-1): DSGVTQTPKHLITATGQRVTLRCSPRSGDLSVYWYQQSLDQGLQFLIQYYNGEERAKGNILERFSAQQFPDLHSELNLSSLELGDSALYFCASSVVPTVTEAFFGQGTRLTVV.

The V call is TRBV6-2 or TRBV6-3, the J call TRBJ2-1; TRBD2 might be the D (5 bases). CDR1 and CDR2 (germline): MNHEY, SVGEGT. The CDR3 spans 15 residues. Trimming pared 6 bases from V and 2 bases from J, leaving 14 bases between. CDR3 in amino acids: CASRPRLNTYNEQFF. In nucleotides, the CDR3 is TGTGCCAGCAGACCCAGACTAAACACCTACAATGAGCAGTTCTTC.

The rearrangement links TRBV11-2 to TRBJ1-1; D not resolved. The CDR3 sequence is 13 residues long. Germline V gene sequence: CDR1 SGHAT, CDR2 FQNNGV. Trimming removed 4 bases from V and 0 bases from J, with 6 bases in between. The CDR3, as DNA: TGTGCCAGCAGCTGGGCATTGAACACTGAAGCTTTCTTT. Translating it yields CASSWALNTEAFF.

The sample holds one count of this clonotype. This chain joins TRBV30 and TRBJ1-5; no clear D gene. CDR3 length equals 13 residues. Trimming removed 3 bases at V and 2 bases at J, with 8 bases between. The germline CDR1 and CDR2 sequences are GTSNPN and SVGIG (reference sequence). Here the CDR3 DNA reads TGTGCCTGGAGCCGGGAGGGCAATCAGCCCCAGCATTTT. This translates into CAWSREGNQPQHF.

The rearrangement uses TRBV2 and TRBJ1-4, with D maybe TRBD1 (6 bases). Deletions cut 7 bases from V and 13 bases from J, with 13 bases between. The germline CDR1 and CDR2 sequences are SNHLY and FYNNEI. The CDR3 consists of 11 residues. CDR3 in DNA: TGTGCCAGCACGGGGGGCCTGGTACTGTTTTTT. This encodes CASTGGLVLFF.

The chain links TRBV18 to TRBJ1-1; D remains unclear. V was clipped by 3 bases and J by 1 base, with 9 bases between them. Germline V gene sequence: CDR1 KGHSH, CDR2 LQKENI. This CDR3 contains 14 residues. CDR3 in DNA: TGTGCCAGCTCACCGGGGTCGGCGAACACTGAAGCTTTCTTT. It specifies CASSPGSANTEAFF.

This chain links TRBV7-2 with TRBJ2-7; 9 bases fit TRBD1. With 5 bases clipped from V and 4 bases from J, the junction kept 12 bases outside the gene matches. This CDR3 is 16 amino acids long. The germline V gene has CDR1 SGHTA and CDR2 FQGNSA. CDR3 coding DNA: TGTGCCAGCAGCCCGGACGCCGGGACAGGGTCTTACGAGCAGTACTTC. It specifies CASSPDAGTGSYEQYF.

The J gene is TRBJ1-2, the V gene TRBV10-3; possibly TRBD1 for D (5 bases). Trimming pared 2 bases from V and 3 bases from J, leaving 7 bases between. Germline-derived CDR1 and CDR2 are ENHRY and SYGVKD. This CDR3 is 13 amino acids long. The CDR3: CAISEDRDYGYTF. CDR3 DNA: TGTGCCATCAGTGAGGACAGAGACTATGGCTACACCTTC.

The chain employs TRBV25-1 and TRBJ1-2; possibly TRBD1 for D (5 bases). V was shortened by 5 bases and J by 7 bases, with 20 bases between the two germline ends. The CDR3 extends over 15 amino acids. Germline CDR1 and CDR2: MGHDK and SYGVNS. This CDR3 reads CASSPPDGGGSGYTF. For the CDR3, the DNA is TGTGCCAGCAGTCCCCCCGATGGCGGGGGAAGTGGCTACACCTTC.

For this clonotype: The DNA is omitted, as the CDR3 cannot be located on it reliably, and the CDR3 follows TCRdb's listing. The chain links TRBV20-1 to TRBJ2-3; the listed D gene, TRBD1, was not tested against the DNA. Germline CDR1 and CDR2: DFQATT and SNEGSKA (reference sequence). The CDR3 has 16 residues if both end residues are counted. The CDR3 loop reads CSARYFGAEDTDTQYF.

In its sample, this clonotype was seen a few times. The chain uses TRBV4-1 and TRBJ2-2; a weak D match, TRBD1 (6 bases). Germline CDR1 reads MGHRA; CDR2 reads YSYEKL. V lost 4 bases to trimming and J lost 7 bases, with 13 bases between them. This CDR3 is 14 amino acids long. CDR3 nucleotide sequence: TGCGCCAGCAGCCGAAGACAGGTCGGCGGGGAGCTGTTTTTT. Amino acid sequence: CASSRRQVGGELFF.

This clonotype appeared a single time. The chain recombines TRBV28 with TRBJ2-7; D gene uncertain. Trimming left V 6 bases short and J 3 bases short, with 12 bases between. The CDR3 has 13 amino acids. Germline V gene lookup returns CDR1 MDHEN and CDR2 SYDVKM. The CDR3 DNA reads as TGTGCCAGCAGAAGAATTTCTCTCTACGAGCAGTACTTC. Translation gives CASRRISLYEQYF.

The CDR3: CASSHGLTGNTEAFF. In DNA form, the CDR3 reads TGTGCCAGCAGCCATGGCCTGACAGGGAACACTGAAGCTTTCTTT. The chain combines TRBV2 with TRBJ1-1, with D possibly matching TRBD1 (6 bases). Germline CDR1 and CDR2: SNHLY and FYNNEI. The V and J ends lost 6 bases and 1 base respectively, with 15 bases between them. The CDR3 is 15 amino acids.

The chain's CDR3 is CASSPGRGDTQYF. For the CDR3, the DNA is TGTGCCAGCTCACCAGGCAGGGGGGATACGCAGTATTTT. The chain recombines TRBV18 with TRBJ2-3, with 7 nucleotides matching TRBD1. Germline CDR1 and CDR2: KGHSH and LQKENI. The CDR3 contains 13 residues. Trimming took 2 bases from V and 6 from J; bases not matched to a gene: 2.

The rearrangement joins TRBV29-1 to TRBJ1-1; possible D gene TRBD1, 5 bases. The CDR3 sequence is 13 residues long. Trimming left V 6 bases short and J 3 bases short, with 14 bases between. Germline V CDR1 and CDR2: SQVTM, ANQGSEA. The CDR3 coding sequence is TGCAGCGTGCAGGGAGGCCTAGACACTGAAGCTTTCTTT. Residues: CSVQGGLDTEAFF.

This clonotype was recorded only once. The CDR3 spells CSARVRGRLAGVSYNEQFF. As DNA, the CDR3 is TGCAGTGCTAGGGTACGGGGGCGACTAGCGGGGGTCTCCTACAATGAGCAGTTCTTC. The rearrangement links TRBV20-1 to TRBJ2-1; TRBD2 matches 12 bases. The CDR3 spans 19 residues. Germline V CDR1 and CDR2: DFQATT, SNEGSKA (reference sequence). Trimming at V came to 3 bases and at J to 0 bases, leaving 12 bases not matched to a gene.